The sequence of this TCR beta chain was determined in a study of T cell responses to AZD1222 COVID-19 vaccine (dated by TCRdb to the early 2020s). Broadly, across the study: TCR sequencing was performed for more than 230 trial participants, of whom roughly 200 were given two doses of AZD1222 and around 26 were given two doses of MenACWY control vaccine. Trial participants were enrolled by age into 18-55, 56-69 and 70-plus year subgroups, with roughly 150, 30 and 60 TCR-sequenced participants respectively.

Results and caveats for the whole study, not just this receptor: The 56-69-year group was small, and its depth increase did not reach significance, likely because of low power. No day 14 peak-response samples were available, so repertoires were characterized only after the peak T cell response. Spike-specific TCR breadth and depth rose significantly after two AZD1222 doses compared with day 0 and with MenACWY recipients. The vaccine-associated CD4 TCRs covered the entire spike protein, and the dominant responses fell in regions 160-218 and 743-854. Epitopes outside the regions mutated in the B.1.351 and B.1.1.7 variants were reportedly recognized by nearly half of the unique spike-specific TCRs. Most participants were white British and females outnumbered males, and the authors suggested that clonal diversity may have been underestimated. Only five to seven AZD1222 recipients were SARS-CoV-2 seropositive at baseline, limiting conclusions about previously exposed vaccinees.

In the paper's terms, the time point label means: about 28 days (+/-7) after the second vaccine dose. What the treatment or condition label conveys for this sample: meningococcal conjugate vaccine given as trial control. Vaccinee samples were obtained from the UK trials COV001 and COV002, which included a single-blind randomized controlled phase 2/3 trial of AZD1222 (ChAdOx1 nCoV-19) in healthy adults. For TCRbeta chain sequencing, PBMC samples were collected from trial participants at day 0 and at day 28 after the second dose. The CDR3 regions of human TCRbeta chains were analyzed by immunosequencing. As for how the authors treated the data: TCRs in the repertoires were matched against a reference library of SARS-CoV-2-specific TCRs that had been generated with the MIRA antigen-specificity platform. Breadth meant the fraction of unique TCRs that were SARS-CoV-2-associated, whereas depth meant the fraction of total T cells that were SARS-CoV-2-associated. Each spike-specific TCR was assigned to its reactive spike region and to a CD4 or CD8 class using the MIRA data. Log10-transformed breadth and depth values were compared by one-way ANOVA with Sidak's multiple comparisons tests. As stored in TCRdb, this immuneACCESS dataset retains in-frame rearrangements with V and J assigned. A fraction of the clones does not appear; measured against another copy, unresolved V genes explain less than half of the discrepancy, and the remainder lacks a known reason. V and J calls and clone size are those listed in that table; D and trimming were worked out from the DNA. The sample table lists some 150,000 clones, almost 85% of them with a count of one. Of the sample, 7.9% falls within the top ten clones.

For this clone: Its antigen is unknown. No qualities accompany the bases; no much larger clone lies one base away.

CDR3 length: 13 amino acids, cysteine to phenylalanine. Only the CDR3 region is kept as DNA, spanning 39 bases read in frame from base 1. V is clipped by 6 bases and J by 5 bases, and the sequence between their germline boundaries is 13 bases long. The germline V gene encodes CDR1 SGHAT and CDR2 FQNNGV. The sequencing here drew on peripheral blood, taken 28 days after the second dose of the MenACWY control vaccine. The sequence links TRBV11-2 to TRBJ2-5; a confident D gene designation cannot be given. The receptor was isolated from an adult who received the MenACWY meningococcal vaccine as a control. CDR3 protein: CASRPTASETQYF. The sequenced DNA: TGTGCCAGCAGACCGACGGCATCGGAGACCCAGTACTTC.